This T cell receptor (beta chain) derives from a study of T cell responses to AZD1222 COVID-19 vaccine (dated by TCRdb to about 2021). Some background on the complete study: TCR sequencing was performed for some 250 trial participants, of whom around 210 were given two doses of AZD1222 and around 26 were given two doses of MenACWY control vaccine. Trial participants were enrolled by age into 18-55, 56-69 and 70-plus year subgroups, with roughly 150, 30 and 60 TCR-sequenced participants respectively.

The time point label here, explained by the study, means: about 28 days (+/-7) after the second vaccine dose. AZD1222 recipients with second doses at about 4 weeks or about 12 weeks were pooled, because spike-specific TCR depth and breadth did not differ between schedules. Samples from vaccinated people were obtained from the UK trials COV001 and COV002, which included a single-blind randomized controlled phase 2/3 trial of AZD1222 (ChAdOx1 nCoV-19) in healthy adults. Trial participant PBMC samples were collected at day 0 and day 28 after the second dose for TCRbeta chain sequencing. V and J are trimmed by 8 bases and 0 bases, and the gene matches miss 9 bases of the junction. The germline V gene (reference sequence) supplies CDR1 MNHEY and CDR2 SMNVEV. CDR3 length: 15 amino acids, cysteine to phenylalanine. CDR3 DNA is the only sequence kept; it has 45 bases, read in frame from the first base. The CDR3 regions of human TCRbeta chains were analyzed by immunosequencing. Under the source paper's analysis protocol: TCRs in the repertoires were compared against a reference library of SARS-CoV-2-specific TCRs that had been generated with the MIRA antigen-specificity platform. Breadth meant the fraction of unique TCRs that were SARS-CoV-2-associated, whereas depth meant the fraction of total T cells that were SARS-CoV-2-associated. Using the MIRA data, each spike-specific TCR was assigned both to the spike region to which the TCR was reactive and to a CD4 or CD8 class. Log10-transformed breadth and depth values were compared by one-way ANOVA with Sidak's multiple comparisons tests. What TCRdb holds here is the immuneACCESS table cut down to in-frame rearrangements. Part of the clones is not present; checked against another copy, under half of the missing clones reflect an unresolved V gene, and the others are unexplained. The V and J calls and clone size were taken over from that table, and D and trimming were inferred from the DNA. The table for this sample lists roughly 190,000 clones; roughly nine tenths of them were counted only once. 1.5% to 2% of the sample is taken by the ten largest.

General findings and caveats noted by the study authors: CD4 TCRs associated with the vaccine covered the entire spike protein, and the dominant responses were in regions 160-218 and 743-854. Conclusions about previously exposed vaccinees are limited, since just six AZD1222 recipients were seropositive for SARS-CoV-2 at baseline. In the small 56-69-year group, the increase in depth fell short of significance, most likely because of low power. Most participants were white British and females outnumbered males, and the authors suggested that clonal diversity may have been underestimated. A significant rise in spike-specific TCR breadth and depth was observed after two AZD1222 doses relative to day 0 and relative to MenACWY recipients. Reportedly, close to half of the unique spike-specific TCRs recognized epitopes lying outside the regions that are mutated in the B.1.351 and B.1.1.7 variants. Because no samples from the day 14 peak response were available, repertoires could be characterized only after the peak T cell response.

A note on this clone: What this receptor recognizes is not known. Per-nucleotide qualities are absent, and no much larger clonotype sits a single base away.

The chain links TRBV27 with TRBJ2-7, with 8 junctional bases fitting TRBD2. The sequence derives from an adult who received the AZD1222 COVID-19 vaccine. Sequenced here: peripheral blood, sampled 28 days after the second AZD1222 dose. The CDR3 region: CASGLTSESSYEQYF. The DNA is as follows: TGTGCCAGCGGTCTGACTAGCGAGAGCTCCTACGAGCAGTACTTC.